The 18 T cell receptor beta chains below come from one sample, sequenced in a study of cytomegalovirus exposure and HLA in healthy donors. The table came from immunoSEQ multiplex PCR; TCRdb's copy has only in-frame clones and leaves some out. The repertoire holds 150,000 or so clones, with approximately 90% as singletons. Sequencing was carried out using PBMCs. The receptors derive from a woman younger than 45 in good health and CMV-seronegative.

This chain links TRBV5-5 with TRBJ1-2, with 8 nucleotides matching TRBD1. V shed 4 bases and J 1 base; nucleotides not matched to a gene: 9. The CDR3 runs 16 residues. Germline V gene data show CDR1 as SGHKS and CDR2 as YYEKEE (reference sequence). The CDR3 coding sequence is TGTGCCAGCAGCACGTTGGACAGGGATTATAACTATGGCTACACCTTC. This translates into CASSTLDRDYNYGYTF.

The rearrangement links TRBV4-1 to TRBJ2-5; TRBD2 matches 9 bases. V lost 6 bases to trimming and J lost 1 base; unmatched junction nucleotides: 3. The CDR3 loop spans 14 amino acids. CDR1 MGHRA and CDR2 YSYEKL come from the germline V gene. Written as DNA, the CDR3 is TGCGCCAGCAGTTCTAGCGGGGCCCAAGAGACCCAGTACTTC. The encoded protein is CASSSSGAQETQYF.

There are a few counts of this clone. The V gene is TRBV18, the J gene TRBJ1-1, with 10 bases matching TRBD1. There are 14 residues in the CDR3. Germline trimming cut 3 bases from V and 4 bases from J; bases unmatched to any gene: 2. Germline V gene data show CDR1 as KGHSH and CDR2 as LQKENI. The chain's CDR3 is CASSPGQGSTEAFF. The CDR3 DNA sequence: TGTGCCAGCTCACCGGGACAGGGGAGCACTGAAGCTTTCTTT.

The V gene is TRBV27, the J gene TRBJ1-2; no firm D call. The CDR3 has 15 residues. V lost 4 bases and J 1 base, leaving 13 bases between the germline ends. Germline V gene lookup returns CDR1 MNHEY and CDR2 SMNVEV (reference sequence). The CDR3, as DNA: TGTGCCAGCAGTTCCGTTCCCCTCCTTAACTATGGCTACACCTTC. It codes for CASSSVPLLNYGYTF.

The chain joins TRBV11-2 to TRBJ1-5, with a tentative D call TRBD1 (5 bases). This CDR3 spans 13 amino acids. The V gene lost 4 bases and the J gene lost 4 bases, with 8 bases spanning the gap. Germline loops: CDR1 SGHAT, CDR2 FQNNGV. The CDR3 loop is CASSSTANQPQHF. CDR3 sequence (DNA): TGTGCCAGCAGCTCGACAGCAAATCAGCCCCAGCATTTT.

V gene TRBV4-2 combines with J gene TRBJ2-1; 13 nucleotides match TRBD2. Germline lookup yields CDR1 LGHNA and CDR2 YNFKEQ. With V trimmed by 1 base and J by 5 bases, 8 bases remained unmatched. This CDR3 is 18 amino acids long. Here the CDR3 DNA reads TGTGCCAGCAGCCAAGCCTATGGCGGGACTAGCGGGGACAATGAGCAGTTCTTC. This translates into CASSQAYGGTSGDNEQFF.

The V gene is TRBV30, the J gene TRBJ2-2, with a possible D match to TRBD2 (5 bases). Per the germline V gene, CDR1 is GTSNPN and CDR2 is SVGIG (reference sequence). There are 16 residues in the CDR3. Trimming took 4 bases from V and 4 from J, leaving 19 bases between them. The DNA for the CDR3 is TGTGCCTGGACCCGGGTAGGTCGTGAGGGCACCGGGGAGCTGTTTTTT. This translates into CAWTRVGREGTGELFF.

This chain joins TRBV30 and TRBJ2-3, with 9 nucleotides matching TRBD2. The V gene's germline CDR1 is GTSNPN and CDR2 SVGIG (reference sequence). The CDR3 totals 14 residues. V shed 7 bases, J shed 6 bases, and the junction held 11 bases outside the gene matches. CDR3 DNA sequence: TGTGCCTCCCAGAAGGGTACTAGCGGGGATACGCAGTATTTT. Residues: CASQKGTSGDTQYF. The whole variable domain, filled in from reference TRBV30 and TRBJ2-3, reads SQTIHQWPATLVQPVGSPLSLECTVEGTSNPNLYWYRQAAGRGLQLLFYSVGIGQISSEVPQNLSASRPQDRQFILSSKKLLLSDSGFYLCASQKGTSGDTQYFGPGTRLTVL.

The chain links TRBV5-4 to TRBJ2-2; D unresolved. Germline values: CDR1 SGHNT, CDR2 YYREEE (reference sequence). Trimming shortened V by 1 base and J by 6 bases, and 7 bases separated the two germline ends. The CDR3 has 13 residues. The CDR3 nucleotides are TGTGCCAGCAGCTTGTCCCCGGCCGGGGAGCTGTTTTTT. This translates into CASSLSPAGELFF.

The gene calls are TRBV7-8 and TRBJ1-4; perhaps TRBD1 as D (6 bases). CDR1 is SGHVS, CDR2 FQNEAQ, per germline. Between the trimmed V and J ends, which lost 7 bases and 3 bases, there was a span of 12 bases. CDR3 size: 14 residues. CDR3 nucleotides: TGTGCCAGCACAAAGGGGGTGTCTAATGAAAAACTGTTTTTT. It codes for CASTKGVSNEKLFF.

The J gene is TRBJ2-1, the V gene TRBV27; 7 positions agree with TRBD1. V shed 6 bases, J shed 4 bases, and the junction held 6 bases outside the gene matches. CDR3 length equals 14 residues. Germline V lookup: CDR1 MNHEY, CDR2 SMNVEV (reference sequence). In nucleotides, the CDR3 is TGTGCCAGCAGGGGACAGATTACTTACAATGAGCAGTTCTTC. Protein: CASRGQITYNEQFF.

CDR3 nucleotides: TGTGCCAGCAGTTCGACAGGGGGCTCTCTTGGCTACACCTTC. This codes for CASSSTGGSLGYTF. This chain joins TRBV2 and TRBJ1-2, with TRBD1 identical over 10 bases. The germline CDR1 and CDR2 sequences are SNHLY and FYNNEI. This CDR3 comprises 14 residues. With V trimmed by 5 bases and J by 7 bases, 7 bases remained unmatched.

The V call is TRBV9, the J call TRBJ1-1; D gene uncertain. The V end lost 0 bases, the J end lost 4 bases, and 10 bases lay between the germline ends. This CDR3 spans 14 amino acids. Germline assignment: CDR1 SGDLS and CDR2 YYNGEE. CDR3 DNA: TGTGCCAGCAGCGTAGTCGGAGGGTCCACTGAAGCTTTCTTT. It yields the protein CASSVVGGSTEAFF.

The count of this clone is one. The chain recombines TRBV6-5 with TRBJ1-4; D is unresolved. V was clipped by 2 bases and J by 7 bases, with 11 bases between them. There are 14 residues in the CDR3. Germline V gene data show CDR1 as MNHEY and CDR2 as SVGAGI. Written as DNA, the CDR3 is TGTGCCAGCAGTTACGGTTCAGGACTTGAAAAACTGTTTTTT. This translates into CASSYGSGLEKLFF.

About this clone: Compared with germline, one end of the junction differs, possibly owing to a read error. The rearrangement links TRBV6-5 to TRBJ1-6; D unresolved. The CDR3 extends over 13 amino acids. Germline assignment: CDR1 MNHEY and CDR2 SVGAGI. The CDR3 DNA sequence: TGTGCCAGCAGCTACTCGCGGGAATCACCCCTCCACTTT. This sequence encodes CASSYSRESPLHF.

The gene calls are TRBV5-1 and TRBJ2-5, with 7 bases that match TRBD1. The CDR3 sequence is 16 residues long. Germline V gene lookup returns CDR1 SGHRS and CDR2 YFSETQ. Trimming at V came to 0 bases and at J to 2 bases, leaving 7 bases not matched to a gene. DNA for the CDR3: TGCGCCAGCAGCTTGGGACAGGGCATGGTACAAGAGACCCAGTACTTC. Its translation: CASSLGQGMVQETQYF.

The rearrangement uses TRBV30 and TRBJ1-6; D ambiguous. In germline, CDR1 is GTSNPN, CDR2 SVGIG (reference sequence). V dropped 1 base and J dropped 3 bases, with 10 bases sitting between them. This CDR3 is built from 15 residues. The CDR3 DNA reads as TGTGCCTGGAGTGGCGGCAGACTCTATAATTCACCCCTCCACTTT. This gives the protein CAWSGGRLYNSPLHF.

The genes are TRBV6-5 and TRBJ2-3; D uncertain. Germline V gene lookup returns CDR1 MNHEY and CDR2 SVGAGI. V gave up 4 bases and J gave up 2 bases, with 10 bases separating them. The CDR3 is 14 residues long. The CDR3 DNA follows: TGTGCCAGCAGTTTGGGCCAGCCCACAGATACGCAGTATTTT. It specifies CASSLGQPTDTQYF.